The source of this T cell receptor (beta chain) is a study of response to subunit inactivated influenza vaccine. The V end was cut by 3 bases, the J end by 2 bases, with 8 bases between. This CDR3 is 14 amino acids long. TCRdb fed the RT-PCR reads into MiXCR, producing one record per CDR3 protein. Found here are a few hundred thousand distinct CDR3 sequences, 13% to 15% of them singletons; the top ten hold 11%. The study's findings and limits: Authors suggested each seasonal flu vaccination may recruit only limited numbers of new T cells.

Only a few counts were recorded for this clonotype. Its cognate antigen is unknown. The TCR sequence derives from a man in his forties or fifties who received an inactivated influenza vaccine. The J gene is TRBJ1-5, the V gene TRBV12-3 or TRBV12-4; D is undetermined. This sample comprised PBMCs from blood, obtained roughly 12 days after vaccination. The CDR3 loop reads CASSLWQGNQPQHF. As DNA, the CDR3 is TGTGCCAGCAGTTTGTGGCAGGGCAATCAGCCCCAGCATTTT.